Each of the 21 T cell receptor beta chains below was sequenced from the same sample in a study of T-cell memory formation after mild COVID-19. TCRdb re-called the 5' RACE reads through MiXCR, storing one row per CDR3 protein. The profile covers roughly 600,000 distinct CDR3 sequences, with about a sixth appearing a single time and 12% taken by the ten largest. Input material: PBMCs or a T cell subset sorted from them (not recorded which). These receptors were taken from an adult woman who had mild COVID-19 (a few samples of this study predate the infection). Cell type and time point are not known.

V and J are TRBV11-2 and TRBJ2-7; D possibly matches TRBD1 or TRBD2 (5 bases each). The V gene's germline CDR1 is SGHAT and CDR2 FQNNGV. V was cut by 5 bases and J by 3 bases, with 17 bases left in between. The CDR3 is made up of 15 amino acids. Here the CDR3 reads CASSQTDRGNYEQYF. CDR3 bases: TGTGCCAGCAGCCAAACCGACCGGGGCAACTACGAGCAGTACTTC.

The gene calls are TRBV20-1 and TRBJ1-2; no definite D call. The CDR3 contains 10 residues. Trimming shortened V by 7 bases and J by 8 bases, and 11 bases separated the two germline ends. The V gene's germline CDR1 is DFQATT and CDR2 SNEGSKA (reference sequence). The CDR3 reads CSVGLGGYTF. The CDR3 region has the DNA TGCAGTGTTGGACTGGGAGGCTACACCTTC.

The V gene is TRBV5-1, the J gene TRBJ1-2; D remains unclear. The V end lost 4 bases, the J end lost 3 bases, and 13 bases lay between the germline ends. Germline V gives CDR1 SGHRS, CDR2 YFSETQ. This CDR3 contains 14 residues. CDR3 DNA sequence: TGCGCCAGCAGCCCCTCGAGCGGAGACTATGGCTACACCTTC. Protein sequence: CASSPSSGDYGYTF.

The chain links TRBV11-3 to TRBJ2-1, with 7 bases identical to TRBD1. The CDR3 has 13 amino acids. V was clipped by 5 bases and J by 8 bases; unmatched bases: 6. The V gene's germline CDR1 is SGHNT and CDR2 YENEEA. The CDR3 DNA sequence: TGTGCCAGCAGCCATGGACAGGTCTATGAGCAGTTCTTC. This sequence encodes CASSHGQVYEQFF.

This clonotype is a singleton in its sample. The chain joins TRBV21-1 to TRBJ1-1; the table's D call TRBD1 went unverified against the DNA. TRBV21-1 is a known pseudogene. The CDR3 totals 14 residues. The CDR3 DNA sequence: TGTGCCAGCAGCAACGAGCTTTACAGGATGGGAGCTTTCTTT. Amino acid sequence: CASSNELYRMGAFF.

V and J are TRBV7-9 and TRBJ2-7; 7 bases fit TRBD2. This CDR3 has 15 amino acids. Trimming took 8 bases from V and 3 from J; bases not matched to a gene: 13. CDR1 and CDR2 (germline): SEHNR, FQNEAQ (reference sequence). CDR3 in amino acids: CASGYTGLEIYEQYF. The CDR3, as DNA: TGTGCCAGCGGATACACCGGACTAGAAATCTACGAGCAGTACTTC. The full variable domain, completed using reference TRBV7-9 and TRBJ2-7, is DTGVSQNPRHKITKRGQNVTFRCDPISEHNRLYWYRQTLGQGPEFLTYFQNEAQLEKSRLLSDRFSAERPKGSFSTLEIQRTEQGDSAMYLCASGYTGLEIYEQYFGPGTRLTVT.

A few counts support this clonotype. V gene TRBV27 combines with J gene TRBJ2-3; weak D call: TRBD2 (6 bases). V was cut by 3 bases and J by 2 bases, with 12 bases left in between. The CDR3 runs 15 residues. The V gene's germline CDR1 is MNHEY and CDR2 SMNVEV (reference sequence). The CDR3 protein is CASSFAEGNTDTQYF. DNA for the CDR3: TGTGCCAGCAGTTTTGCGGAGGGGAACACAGATACGCAGTATTTT.

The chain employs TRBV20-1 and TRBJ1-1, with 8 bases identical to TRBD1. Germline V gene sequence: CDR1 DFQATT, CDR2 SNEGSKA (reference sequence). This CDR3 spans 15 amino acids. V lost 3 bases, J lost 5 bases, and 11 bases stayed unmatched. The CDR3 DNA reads TGCAGTGCTAGGGGAGGGCAGGGGGCACGTACTGAAGCTTTCTTT. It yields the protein CSARGGQGARTEAFF.

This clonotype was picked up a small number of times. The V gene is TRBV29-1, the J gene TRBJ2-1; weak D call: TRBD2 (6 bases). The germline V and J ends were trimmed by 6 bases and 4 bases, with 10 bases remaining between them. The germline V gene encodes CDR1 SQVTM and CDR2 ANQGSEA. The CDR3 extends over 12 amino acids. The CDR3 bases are TGCAGCGTGAAACTAGCATACAATGAGCAGTTCTTC. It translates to CSVKLAYNEQFF.

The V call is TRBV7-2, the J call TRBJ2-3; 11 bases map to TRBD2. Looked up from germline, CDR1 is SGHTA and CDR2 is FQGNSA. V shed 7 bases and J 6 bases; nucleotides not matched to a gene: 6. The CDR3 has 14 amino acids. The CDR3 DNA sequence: TGTGCCAGCATCCCGACTAGCGGGACCGATACGCAGTATTTT. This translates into CASIPTSGTDTQYF.

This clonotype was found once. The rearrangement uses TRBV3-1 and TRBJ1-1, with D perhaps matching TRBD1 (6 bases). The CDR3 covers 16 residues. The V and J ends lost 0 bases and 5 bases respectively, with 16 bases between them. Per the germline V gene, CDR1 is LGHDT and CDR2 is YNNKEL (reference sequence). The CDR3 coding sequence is TGTGCCAGCAGCCAAGATTGGGGGGCGTGGGGGACTGAAGCTTTCTTT. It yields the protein CASSQDWGAWGTEAFF.

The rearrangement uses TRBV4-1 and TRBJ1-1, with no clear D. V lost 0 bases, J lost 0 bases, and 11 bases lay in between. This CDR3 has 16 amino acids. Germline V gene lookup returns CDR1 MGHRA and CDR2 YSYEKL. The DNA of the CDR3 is TGCGCCAGCAGCCAAGACGGAGATGGCATGAACACTGAAGCTTTCTTT. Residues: CASSQDGDGMNTEAFF.

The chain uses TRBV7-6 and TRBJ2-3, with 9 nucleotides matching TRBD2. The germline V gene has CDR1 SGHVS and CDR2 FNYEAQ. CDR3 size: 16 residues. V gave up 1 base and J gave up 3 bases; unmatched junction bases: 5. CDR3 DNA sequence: TGTGCCAGCAGCTTAGGCTTAGCGGGAGCGACAGATACGCAGTATTTT. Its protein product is CASSLGLAGATDTQYF.

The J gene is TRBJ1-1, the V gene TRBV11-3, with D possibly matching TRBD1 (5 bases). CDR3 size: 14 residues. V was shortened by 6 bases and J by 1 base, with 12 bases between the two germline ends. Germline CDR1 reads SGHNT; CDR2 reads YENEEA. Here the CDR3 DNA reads TGTGCCAGCAGGTTGGGGACCAGGAACACTGAAGCTTTCTTT. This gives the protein CASRLGTRNTEAFF. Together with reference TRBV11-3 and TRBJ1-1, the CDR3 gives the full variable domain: EAGVVQSPRYKIIEKKQPVAFWCNPISGHNTLYWYLQNLGQGPELLIRYENEEAVDDSQLPKDRFSAERLKGVDSTLKIQPAELGDSAVYLCASRLGTRNTEAFFGQGTRLTVV.

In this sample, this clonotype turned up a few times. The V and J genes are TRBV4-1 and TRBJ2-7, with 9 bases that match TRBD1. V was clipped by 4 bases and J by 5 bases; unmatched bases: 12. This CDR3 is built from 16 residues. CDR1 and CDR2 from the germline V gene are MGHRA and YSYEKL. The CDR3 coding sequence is TGCGCCAGCAGCCTCAAGGCACAGGGGGCTCAGGACGAGCAGTACTTC. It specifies CASSLKAQGAQDEQYF.

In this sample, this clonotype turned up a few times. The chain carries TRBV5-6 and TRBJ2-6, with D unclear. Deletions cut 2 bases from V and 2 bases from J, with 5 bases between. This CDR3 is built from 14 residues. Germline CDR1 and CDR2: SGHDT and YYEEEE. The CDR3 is CASSLGTGANVLTF. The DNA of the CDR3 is TGTGCCAGCAGCTTAGGGACTGGGGCCAACGTCCTGACTTTC.

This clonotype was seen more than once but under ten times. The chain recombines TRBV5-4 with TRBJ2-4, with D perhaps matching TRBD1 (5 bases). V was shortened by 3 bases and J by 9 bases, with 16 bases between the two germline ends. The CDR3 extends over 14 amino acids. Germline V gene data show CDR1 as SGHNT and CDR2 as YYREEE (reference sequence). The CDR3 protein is CASSWGQGSGIQYF. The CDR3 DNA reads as TGTGCCAGCAGCTGGGGCCAGGGCTCGGGCATTCAGTACTTC.

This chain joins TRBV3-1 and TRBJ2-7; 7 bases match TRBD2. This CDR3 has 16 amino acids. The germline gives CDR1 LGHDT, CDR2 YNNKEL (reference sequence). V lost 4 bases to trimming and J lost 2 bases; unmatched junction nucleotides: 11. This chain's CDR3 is CASSPGEGKKTYEQYF. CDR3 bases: TGTGCCAGCAGCCCCGGGGAGGGGAAGAAGACCTACGAGCAGTACTTC.

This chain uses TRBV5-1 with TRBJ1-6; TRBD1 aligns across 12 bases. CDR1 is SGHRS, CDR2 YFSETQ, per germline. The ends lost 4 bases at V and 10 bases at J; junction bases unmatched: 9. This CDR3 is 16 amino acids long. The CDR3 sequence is CASSPGTGGSTSPLHF. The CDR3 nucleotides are TGCGCCAGCAGCCCCGGGACAGGGGGCAGCACGTCACCCCTCCACTTT.

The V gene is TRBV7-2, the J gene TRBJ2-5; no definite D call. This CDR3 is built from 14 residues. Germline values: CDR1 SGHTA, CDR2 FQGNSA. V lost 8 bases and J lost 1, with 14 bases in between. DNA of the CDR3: TGTGCCAGCTCTATCGGTGGCAGCCAAGAGACCCAGTACTTC. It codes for CASSIGGSQETQYF.

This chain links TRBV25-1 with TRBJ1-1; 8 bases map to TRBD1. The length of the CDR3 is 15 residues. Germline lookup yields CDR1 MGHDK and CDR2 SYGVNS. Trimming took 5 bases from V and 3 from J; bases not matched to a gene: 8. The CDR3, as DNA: TGTGCCAGCAGTAAACACTCAGGGGGCCACACTGAAGCTTTCTTT. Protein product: CASSKHSGGHTEAFF.